A single sample is the source of the 3 T cell receptor beta chains below, sequenced in a study of early T cells in non-severe SARS-CoV-2 infection. TCRdb called the 5' RACE reads again in MiXCR, with one record for every CDR3 protein. The sample shows approximately 32,000 distinct CDR3 sequences, 4.1% of them seen only once. Specimen: whole blood. These receptors all come from an adult who was a healthcare worker with PCR-confirmed SARS-CoV-2 infection or an uninfected control (not recorded which).

In its sample, this clonotype was seen many times. The chain employs TRBV7-2 and TRBJ2-5, with 12 nucleotides matching TRBD2. This CDR3 has 17 residues. The germline V gene has CDR1 SGHTA and CDR2 FQGNSA. Trimming cost V 5 bases and J 2 bases; bases outside gene matches: 9. CDR3 nucleotides: TGTGCCAGCAGCCCAAGGACTAGCGGGGCCACTCAAGAGACCCAGTACTTC. Its translation is CASSPRTSGATQETQYF.

This clonotype appeared a few times. The chain has TRBV5-4 and TRBJ2-1; 7 positions agree with TRBD2. V was clipped by 6 bases and J by 0 bases; unmatched bases: 6. CDR3 length: 15 amino acids. Germline V CDR1 and CDR2: SGHNT, YYREEE (reference sequence). The CDR3 DNA follows: TGTGCCAGCAAGCGGGAAGGGAGCTCCTACAATGAGCAGTTCTTC. Protein product: CASKREGSSYNEQFF.

This clonotype was found many times. The chain links TRBV20-1 to TRBJ2-3; 10 nucleotides match TRBD2. V lost 0 bases, J lost 5 bases, and 8 bases stayed unmatched. The length of the CDR3 is 16 residues. Germline CDR1 and CDR2: DFQATT and SNEGSKA (reference sequence). The chain's CDR3 is CSARDPLAGTKDTQYF. The CDR3 coding sequence is TGCAGTGCTAGAGACCCACTAGCGGGAACGAAAGATACGCAGTATTTT.